This TCR beta chain comes out of a study of blood T cell repertoires in COVID-19. Germline assignment: CDR1 LNHDA and CDR2 SQIVND (reference sequence). The CDR3 has 14 residues. J lost 3 bases, V lost 3 bases, and 4 bases had no gene match. Data came from immunoSEQ multiplex PCR; TCRdb stores just in-frame clones and leaves some out. The table has about 300,000 clones, approximately 83% seen once. The study assigned cohorts using participant-reported clinical history. Before being deemed recovered, Cohort 3 donors had two negative PCRs, clearance, or symptom resolution. Input material: PBMCs or T cells enriched from blood (not recorded which). The rearrangement uses TRBV19 and TRBJ2-5; TRBD2 matches at 7 bases. This receptor was taken from a man aged 30 to 45 who had recovered from COVID-19. CDR3 sequence: CASSMGGSEETQYF. The CDR3 DNA is TGTGCCAGTAGTATGGGGGGGTCAGAAGAGACCCAGTACTTC.